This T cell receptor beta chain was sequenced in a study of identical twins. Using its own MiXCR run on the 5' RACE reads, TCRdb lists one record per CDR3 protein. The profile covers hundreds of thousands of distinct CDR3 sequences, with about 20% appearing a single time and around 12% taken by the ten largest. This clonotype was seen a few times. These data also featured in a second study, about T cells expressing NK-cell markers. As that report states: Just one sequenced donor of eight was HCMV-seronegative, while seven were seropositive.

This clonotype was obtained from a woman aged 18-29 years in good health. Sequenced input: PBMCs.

The CDR3 loop is CSVEDSSPVVTRGAFF. In DNA, the CDR3 is TGCAGCGTTGAAGACAGTTCCCCCGTCGTAACCCGTGGAGCTTTCTTT. This chain joins TRBV29-1 and TRBJ1-1; D unclear. The germline CDR1 and CDR2 sequences are SQVTM and ANQGSEA. The V end lost 0 bases, the J end lost 10 bases, and 24 bases lay between the germline ends. The length of the CDR3 is 16 residues.